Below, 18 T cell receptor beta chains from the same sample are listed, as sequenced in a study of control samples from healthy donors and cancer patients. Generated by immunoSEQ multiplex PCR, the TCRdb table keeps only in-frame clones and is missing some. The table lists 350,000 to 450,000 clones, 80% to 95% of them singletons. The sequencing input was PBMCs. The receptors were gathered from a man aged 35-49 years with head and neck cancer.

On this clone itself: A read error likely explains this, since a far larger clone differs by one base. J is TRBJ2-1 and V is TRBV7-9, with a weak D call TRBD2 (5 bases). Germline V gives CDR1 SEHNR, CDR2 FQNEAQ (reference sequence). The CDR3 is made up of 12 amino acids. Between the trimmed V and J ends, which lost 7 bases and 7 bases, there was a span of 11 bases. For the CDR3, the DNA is TGTGCCAGCACCCAATGGGAGAATGAGCAGTTCTTC. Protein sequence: CASTQWENEQFF.

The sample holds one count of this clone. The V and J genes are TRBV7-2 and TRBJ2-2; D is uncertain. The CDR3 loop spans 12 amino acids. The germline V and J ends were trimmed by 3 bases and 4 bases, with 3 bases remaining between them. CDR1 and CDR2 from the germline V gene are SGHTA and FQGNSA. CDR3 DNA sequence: TGTGCCAGCAGCTTTGGCACCGGGGAGCTGTTTTTT. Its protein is CASSFGTGELFF.

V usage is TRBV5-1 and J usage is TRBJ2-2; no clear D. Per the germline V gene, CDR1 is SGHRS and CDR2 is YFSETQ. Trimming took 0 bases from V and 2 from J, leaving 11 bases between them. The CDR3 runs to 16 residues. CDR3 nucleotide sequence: TGCGCCAGCAGCTTGGTTGGCAGACCTAACACCGGGGAGCTGTTTTTT. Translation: CASSLVGRPNTGELFF.

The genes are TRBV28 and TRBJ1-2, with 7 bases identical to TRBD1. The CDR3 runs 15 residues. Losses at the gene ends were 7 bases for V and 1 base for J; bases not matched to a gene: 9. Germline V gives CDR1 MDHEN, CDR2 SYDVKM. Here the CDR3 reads CASTLRGQHNYGYTF. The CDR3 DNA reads TGTGCCAGCACCCTCAGGGGACAGCATAACTATGGCTACACCTTC.

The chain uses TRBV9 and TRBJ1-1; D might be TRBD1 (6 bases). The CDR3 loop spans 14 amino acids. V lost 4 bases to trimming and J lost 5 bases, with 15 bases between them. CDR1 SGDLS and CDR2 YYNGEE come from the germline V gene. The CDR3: CASSPRKGGTEAFF. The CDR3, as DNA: TGTGCCAGCAGCCCTCGTAAAGGGGGAACTGAAGCTTTCTTT.

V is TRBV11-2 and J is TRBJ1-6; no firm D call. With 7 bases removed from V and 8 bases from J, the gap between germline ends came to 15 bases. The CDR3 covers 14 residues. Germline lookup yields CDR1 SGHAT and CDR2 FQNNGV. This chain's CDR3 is CASKSSRFDSPLHF. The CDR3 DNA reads TGTGCCAGCAAGTCAAGCCGATTCGATTCACCCCTCCACTTT.

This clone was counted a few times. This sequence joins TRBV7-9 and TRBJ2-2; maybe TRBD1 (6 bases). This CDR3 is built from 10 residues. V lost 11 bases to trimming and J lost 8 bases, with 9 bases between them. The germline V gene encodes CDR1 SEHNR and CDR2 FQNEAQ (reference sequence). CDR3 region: CAYRVGELFF. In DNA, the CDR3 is TGTGCCTACAGGGTTGGGGAGCTGTTTTTT.

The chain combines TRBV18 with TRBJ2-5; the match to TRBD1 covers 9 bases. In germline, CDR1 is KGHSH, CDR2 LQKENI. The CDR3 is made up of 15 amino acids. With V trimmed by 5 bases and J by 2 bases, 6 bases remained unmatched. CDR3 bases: TGTGCCAGCTCAATCGGGACAGGGACACAAGAGACCCAGTACTTC. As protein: CASSIGTGTQETQYF.

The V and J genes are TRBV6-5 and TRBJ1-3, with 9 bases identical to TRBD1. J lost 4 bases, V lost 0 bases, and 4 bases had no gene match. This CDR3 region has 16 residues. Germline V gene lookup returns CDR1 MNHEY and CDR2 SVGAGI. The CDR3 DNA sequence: TGTGCCAGCAGTTACTCGAGGGACAGGGTGGGAAACACCATATATTTT. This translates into CASSYSRDRVGNTIYF.

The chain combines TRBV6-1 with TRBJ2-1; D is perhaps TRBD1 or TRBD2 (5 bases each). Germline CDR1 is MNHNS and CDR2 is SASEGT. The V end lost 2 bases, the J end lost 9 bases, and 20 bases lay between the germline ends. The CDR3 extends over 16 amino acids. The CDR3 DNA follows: TGTGCCAGCAGTGAACCTTTGGGACCACAAGTAGGTGAGCAGTTCTTC. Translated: CASSEPLGPQVGEQFF.

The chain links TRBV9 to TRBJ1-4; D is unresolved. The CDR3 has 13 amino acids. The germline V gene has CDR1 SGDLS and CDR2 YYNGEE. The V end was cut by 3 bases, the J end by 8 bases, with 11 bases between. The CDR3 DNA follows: TGTGCCAGCAGCGCACCGGACGGCGAAAAACTGTTTTTT. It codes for CASSAPDGEKLFF.

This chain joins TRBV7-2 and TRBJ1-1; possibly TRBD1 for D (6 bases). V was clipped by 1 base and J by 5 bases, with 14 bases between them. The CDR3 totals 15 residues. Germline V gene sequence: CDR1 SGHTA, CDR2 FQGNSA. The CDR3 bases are TGTGCCAGCAGCTTAGTAGGGGGGGCGAGGACTGAAGCTTTCTTT. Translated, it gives CASSLVGGARTEAFF.

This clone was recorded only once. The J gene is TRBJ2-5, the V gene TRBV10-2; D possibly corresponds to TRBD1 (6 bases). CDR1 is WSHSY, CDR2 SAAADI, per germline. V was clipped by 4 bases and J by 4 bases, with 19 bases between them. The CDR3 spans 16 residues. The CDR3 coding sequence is TGCGCCAGCAGTGGGGGGCGGGCCGAAATAGGAGAGACCCAGTACTTC. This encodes CASSGGRAEIGETQYF.

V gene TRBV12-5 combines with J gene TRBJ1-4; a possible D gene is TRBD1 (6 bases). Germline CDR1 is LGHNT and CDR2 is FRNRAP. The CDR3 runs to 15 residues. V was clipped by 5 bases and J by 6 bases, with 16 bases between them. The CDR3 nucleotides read TGTGCTAGTGGTCCCCCGGGCGGGGGCTATGAAAAACTGTTTTTT. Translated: CASGPPGGGYEKLFF.

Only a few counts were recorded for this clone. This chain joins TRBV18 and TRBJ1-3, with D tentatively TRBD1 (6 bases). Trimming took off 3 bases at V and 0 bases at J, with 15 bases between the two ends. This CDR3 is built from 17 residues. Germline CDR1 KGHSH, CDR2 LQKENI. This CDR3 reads CASSPGALSISGNTIYF. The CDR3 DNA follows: TGTGCCAGCTCACCGGGGGCCCTTTCCATCTCTGGAAACACCATATATTTT. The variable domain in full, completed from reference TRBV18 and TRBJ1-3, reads NAGVMQNPRHLVRRRGQEARLRCSPMKGHSHVYWYRQLPEEGLKFMVYLQKENIIDESGMPKERFSAEFPKEGPSILRIQQVVRGDSAAYFCASSPGALSISGNTIYFGEGSWLTVV.

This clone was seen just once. CDR3 residues: CSGLAGAYEQYF. The CDR3 DNA sequence: TGCAGCGGACTAGCGGGAGCCTACGAGCAGTACTTC. The J gene is TRBJ2-7, the V gene TRBV29-1, with 12 bases matching TRBD2. J gave up 2 bases and V 7 bases, and 0 bases lay outside the gene matches. The germline V gene encodes CDR1 SQVTM and CDR2 ANQGSEA. The CDR3 contains 12 residues.

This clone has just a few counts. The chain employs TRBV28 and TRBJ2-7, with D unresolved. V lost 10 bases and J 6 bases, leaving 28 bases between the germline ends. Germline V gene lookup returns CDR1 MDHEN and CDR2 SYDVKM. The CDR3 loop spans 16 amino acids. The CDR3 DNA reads TGTGCCACCTGCAGGCCCCCTCCTGAGTATCGTACCGAGCAGTACTTC. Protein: CATCRPPPEYRTEQYF.

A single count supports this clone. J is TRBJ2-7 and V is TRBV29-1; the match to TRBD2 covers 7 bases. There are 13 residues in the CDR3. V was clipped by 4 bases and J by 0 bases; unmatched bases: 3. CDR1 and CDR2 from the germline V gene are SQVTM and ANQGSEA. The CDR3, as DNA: TGCAGCGTTGCCACTAGCGACTCCTACGAGCAGTACTTC. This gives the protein CSVATSDSYEQYF.